This T cell receptor beta chain was documented in a study of T cells of healthy individuals. This clonotype was seen ten or more times. Via MiXCR, TCRdb re-called the 5' RACE reads, giving one row per CDR3 protein. The sample carries 65,000 to 90,000 distinct CDR3 sequences, about 5% recorded once. Germline V lookup: CDR1 MNHEY, CDR2 SVGAGI. J lost 2 bases, V lost 11 bases, and 11 bases had no gene match. The CDR3 has 15 amino acids. This chain connects TRBV6-5 to TRBJ2-4, with 8 positions matching TRBD1. The receptor was derived from a female donor in good health. The CDR3 spells CAVSRTGFSKNIQYF. Here the CDR3 DNA reads TGTGCCGTCTCAAGGACAGGGTTTTCCAAAAACATTCAGTACTTC.